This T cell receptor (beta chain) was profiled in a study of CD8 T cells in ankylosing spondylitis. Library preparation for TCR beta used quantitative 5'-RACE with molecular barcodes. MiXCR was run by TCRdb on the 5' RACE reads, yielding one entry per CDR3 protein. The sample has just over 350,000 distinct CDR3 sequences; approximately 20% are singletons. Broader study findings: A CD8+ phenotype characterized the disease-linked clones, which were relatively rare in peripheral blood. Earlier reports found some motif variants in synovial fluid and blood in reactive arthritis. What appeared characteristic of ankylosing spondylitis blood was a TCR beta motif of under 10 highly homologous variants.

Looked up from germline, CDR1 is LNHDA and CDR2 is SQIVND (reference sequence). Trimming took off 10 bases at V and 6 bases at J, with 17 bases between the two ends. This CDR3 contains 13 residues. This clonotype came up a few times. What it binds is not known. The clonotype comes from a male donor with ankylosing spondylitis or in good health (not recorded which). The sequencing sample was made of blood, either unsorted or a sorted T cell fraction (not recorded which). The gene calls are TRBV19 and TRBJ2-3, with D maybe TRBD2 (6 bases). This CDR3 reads CATARVAGDTQYF. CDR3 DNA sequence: TGTGCCACCGCCCGGGTGGCGGGGGATACGCAGTATTTT.